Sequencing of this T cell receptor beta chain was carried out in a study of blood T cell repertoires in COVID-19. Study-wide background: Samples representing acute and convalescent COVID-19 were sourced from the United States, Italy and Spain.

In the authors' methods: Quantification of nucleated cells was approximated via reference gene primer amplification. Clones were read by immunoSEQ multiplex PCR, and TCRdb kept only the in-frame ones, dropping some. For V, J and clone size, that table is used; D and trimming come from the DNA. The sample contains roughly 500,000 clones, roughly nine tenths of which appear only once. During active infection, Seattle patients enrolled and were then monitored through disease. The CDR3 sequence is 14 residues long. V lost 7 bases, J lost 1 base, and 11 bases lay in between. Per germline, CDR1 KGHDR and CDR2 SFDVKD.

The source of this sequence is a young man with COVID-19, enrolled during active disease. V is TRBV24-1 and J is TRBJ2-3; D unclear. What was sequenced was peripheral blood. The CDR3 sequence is CATRPTGRTDTQYF. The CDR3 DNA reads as TGTGCCACCAGACCTACTGGGCGCACAGATACGCAGTATTTT.